This T cell receptor beta chain was sequenced in a study of immune characteristics of hereditary and idiopathic chronic pancreatitis. Sequencing used immunoSEQ multiplex PCR; TCRdb keeps in-frame clones, though not all of them. The sample lists more than 4,500 clones, approximately 70% occurring once. Patients having total pancreatectomy with islet autotransplantation provided the chronic pancreatitis pancreas tissue. Bulk pancreas tissue, not sorted T cells, supplied the genomic DNA for TCR beta sequencing. The CDR3 has 14 amino acids. The germline gives CDR1 KGHDR, CDR2 SFDVKD. V shed 3 bases, J shed 8 bases, and the junction held 6 bases outside the gene matches. On this clone: Its target is unknown.

Regarding the study as a whole: Vbeta-Jbeta usage, including TRBV10, TRBV19, TRBV23 and TRBV5, differed by pancreatitis type.

This clonotype was obtained from a human donor with chronic pancreatitis. What was sequenced was pancreas tissue with hereditary chronic pancreatitis. The genes are TRBV24-1 and TRBJ1-5, with 7 bases lining up with TRBD1. The chain's CDR3 is CATSDGTDVEPQHF. CDR3 DNA: TGTGCCACCAGTGATGGGACAGACGTGGAGCCCCAGCATTTT.